These 3 T cell receptor beta chains originate from one sample sequenced in a study of CD8 T cells in Susac syndrome. RNA was extracted with the RNeasy kit, and a quantity of roughly 0.5 to 1 ug was reverse transcribed using random hexamers. MiXCR, applied by TCRdb to the immunoSEQ multiplex PCR reads, yields one record per CDR3 protein. Of more than 70,000 distinct CDR3 sequences listed, roughly 95% are singletons. Specimen: CD8+ T cells from PBMCs. Every receptor here comes from a human donor with Susac syndrome.

The rearrangement links TRBV20-1 to TRBJ2-1; D call uncertain. The CDR3 sequence is 16 residues long. From germline, CDR1 is DFQATT and CDR2 SNEGSKA (reference sequence). Trimming took off 0 bases at V and 0 bases at J, with 12 bases between the two ends. The CDR3 nucleotides are TGCAGTGCTAGAGACTCTTCGGGCAGCTCCTACAATGAGCAGTTCTTC. Protein sequence: CSARDSSGSSYNEQFF.

The chain is built from TRBV9 and TRBJ2-5; TRBD2 matches at 8 bases. The CDR3 covers 16 residues. V lost 1 base and J lost 4; bases outside the gene matches: 9. The germline V gene has CDR1 SGDLS and CDR2 YYNGEE. The CDR3, as DNA: TGTGCCAGCAGCGTACCTGACGGGGGGGCCAGAGAGACCCAGTACTTC. Its protein product is CASSVPDGGARETQYF.

The rearrangement joins TRBV14 to TRBJ2-5, with TRBD2 matching 11 bases. Germline V CDR1 and CDR2: SGHDN, FVKESK. J was trimmed by 4 bases and V by 4 bases; bases with no gene match: 8. The CDR3 has 16 residues. CDR3 protein: CASSPSLAGGGETQYF. CDR3 DNA: TGTGCCAGCAGCCCCTCCCTAGCGGGGGGAGGAGAGACCCAGTACTTC.